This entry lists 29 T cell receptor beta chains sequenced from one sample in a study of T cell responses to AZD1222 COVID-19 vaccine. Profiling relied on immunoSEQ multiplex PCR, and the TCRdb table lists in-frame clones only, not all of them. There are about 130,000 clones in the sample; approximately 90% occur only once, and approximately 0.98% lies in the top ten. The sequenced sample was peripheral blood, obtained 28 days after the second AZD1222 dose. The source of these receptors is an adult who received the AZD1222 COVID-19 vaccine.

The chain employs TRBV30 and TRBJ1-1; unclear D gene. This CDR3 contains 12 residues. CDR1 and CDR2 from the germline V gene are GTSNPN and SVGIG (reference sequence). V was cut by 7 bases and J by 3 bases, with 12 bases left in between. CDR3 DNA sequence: TGTGCCTCCTGGGTTAGAGACACTGAAGCTTTCTTT. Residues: CASWVRDTEAFF. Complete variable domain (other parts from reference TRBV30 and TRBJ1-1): SQTIHQWPATLVQPVGSPLSLECTVEGTSNPNLYWYRQAAGRGLQLLFYSVGIGQISSEVPQNLSASRPQDRQFILSSKKLLLSDSGFYLCASWVRDTEAFFGQGTRLTVV.

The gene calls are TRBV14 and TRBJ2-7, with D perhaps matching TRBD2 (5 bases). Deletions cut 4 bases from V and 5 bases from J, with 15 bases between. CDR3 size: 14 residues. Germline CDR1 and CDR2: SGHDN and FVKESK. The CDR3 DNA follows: TGTGCCAGCAGCCCCTGGCAGAGAGCGGACGAGCAGTACTTC. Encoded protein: CASSPWQRADEQYF.

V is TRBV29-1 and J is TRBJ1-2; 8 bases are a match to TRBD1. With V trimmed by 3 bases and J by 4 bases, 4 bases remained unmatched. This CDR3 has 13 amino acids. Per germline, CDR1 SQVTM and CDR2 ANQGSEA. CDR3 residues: CSVEQGAIYGYTF. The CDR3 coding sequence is TGCAGCGTTGAGCAGGGGGCAATCTATGGCTACACCTTC.

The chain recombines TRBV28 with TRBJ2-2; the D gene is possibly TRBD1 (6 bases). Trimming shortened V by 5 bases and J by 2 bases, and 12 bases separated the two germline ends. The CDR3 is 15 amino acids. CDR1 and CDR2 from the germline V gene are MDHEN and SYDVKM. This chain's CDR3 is CASSRSGHNTGELFF. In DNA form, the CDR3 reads TGTGCCAGCAGTCGCTCGGGACACAACACCGGGGAGCTGTTTTTT.

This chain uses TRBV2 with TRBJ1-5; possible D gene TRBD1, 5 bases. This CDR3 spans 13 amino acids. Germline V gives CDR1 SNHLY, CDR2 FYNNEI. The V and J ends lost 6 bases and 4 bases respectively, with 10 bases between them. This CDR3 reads CASRRQLNQPQHF. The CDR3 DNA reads TGTGCCAGCAGACGACAGCTTAATCAGCCCCAGCATTTT.

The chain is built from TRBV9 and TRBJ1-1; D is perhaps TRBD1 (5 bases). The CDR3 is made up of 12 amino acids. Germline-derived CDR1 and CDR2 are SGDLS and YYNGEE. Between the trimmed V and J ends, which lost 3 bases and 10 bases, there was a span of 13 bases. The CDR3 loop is CASSADGGRAFF. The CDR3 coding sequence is TGTGCCAGCAGCGCTGACGGGGGAAGAGCTTTCTTT.

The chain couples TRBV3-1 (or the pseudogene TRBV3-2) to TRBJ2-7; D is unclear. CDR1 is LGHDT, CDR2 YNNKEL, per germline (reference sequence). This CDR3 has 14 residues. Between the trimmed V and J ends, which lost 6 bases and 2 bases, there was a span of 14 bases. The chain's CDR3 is CASSLRRTAYEQYF. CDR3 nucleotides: TGTGCCAGCAGTCTACGTCGAACTGCCTACGAGCAGTACTTC.

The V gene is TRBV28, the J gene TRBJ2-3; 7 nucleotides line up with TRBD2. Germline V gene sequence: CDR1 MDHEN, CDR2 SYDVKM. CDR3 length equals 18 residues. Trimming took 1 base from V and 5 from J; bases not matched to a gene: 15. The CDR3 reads CASSLYPRRAGEVDTQYF. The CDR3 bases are TGTGCCAGCAGTTTATACCCACGGCGCGCGGGAGAGGTAGATACGCAGTATTTT.

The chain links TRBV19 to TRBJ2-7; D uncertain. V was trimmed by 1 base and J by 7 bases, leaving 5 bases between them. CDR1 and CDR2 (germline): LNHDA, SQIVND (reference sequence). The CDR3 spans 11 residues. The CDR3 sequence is CASSIANEQYF. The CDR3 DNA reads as TGTGCCAGTAGTATAGCGAATGAGCAGTACTTC.

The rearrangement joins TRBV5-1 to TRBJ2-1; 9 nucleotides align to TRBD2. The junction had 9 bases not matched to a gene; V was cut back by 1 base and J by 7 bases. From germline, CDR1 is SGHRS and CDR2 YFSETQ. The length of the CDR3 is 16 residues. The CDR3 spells CASSLFSGAGGNEQFF. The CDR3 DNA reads TGCGCCAGCAGCTTGTTTTCGGGTGCGGGAGGGAATGAGCAGTTCTTC.

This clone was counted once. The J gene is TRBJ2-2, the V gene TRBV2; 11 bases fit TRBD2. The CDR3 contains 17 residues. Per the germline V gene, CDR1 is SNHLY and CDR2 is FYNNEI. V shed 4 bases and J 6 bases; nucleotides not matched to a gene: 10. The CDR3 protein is CASSVFKLAGVAGELFF. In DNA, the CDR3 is TGTGCCAGCAGTGTATTTAAACTAGCGGGAGTGGCCGGGGAGCTGTTTTTT.

The CDR3, as DNA: TGCGCCAGCAGCTTTGGCTCAGGGGGGGTTCCTTATGGCTACACCTTC. It is translated as CASSFGSGGVPYGYTF. The V gene is TRBV5-1, the J gene TRBJ1-2; TRBD1 matches 7 bases. After removal of 2 bases from V and 5 bases from J, the junction contained 12 bases not matched to a gene. Germline V gives CDR1 SGHRS, CDR2 YFSETQ. The CDR3 covers 16 residues. Drawing the rest from reference TRBV5-1 and TRBJ1-2, the complete variable domain is KAGVTQTPRYLIKTRGQQVTLSCSPISGHRSVSWYQQTPGQGLQFLFEYFSETQRNKGNFPGRFSGRQFSNSRSEMNVSTLELGDSALYLCASSFGSGGVPYGYTFGSGTRLTVV.

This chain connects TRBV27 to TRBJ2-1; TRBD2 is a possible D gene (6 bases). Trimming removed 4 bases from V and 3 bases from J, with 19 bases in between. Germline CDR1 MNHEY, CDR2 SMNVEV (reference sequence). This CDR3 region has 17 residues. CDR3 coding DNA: TGTGCCAGCAGTTCACCGACCGGGACTGGCAACTACAATGAGCAGTTCTTC. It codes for CASSSPTGTGNYNEQFF.

The CDR3 region is CATSRPTWQGRTDTQYF. In DNA, the CDR3 is TGTGCCACCAGCAGACCCACCTGGCAGGGTAGGACAGATACGCAGTATTTT. The chain is built from TRBV15 and TRBJ2-3; D is perhaps TRBD1 (5 bases). CDR3 length: 17 residues. The V and J ends lost 2 bases and 3 bases respectively, with 18 bases between them. Per germline, CDR1 LNHNV and CDR2 YYDKDF (reference sequence).

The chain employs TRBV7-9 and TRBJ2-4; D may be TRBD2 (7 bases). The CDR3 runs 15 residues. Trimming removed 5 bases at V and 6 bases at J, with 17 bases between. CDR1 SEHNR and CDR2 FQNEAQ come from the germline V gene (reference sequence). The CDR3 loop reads CASSPRGATGNIQYF. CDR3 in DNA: TGTGCCAGCAGCCCACGGGGGGCCACGGGAAACATTCAGTACTTC. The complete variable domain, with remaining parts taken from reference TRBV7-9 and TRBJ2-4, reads DTGVSQNPRHKITKRGQNVTFRCDPISEHNRLYWYRQTLGQGPEFLTYFQNEAQLEKSRLLSDRFSAERPKGSFSTLEIQRTEQGDSAMYLCASSPRGATGNIQYFGAGTRLSVL.

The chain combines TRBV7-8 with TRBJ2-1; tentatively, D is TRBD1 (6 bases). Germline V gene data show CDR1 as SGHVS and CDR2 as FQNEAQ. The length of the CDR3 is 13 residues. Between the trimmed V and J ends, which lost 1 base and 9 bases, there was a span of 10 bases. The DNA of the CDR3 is TGTGCCAGCAGCTTAGGCAGGGGCGGTGAGCAGTTCTTC. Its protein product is CASSLGRGGEQFF.

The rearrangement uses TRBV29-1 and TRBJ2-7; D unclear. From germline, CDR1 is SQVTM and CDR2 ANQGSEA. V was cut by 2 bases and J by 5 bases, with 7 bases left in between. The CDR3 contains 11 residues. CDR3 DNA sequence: TGCAGCGTTGAATTGGGGAACGAGCAGTACTTC. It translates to CSVELGNEQYF.

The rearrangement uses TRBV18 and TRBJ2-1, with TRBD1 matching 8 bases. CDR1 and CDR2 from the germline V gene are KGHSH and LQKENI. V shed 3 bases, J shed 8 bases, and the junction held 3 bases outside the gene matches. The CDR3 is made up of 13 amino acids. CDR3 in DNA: TGTGCCAGCTCACCCGAACAGGGGGATGAGCAGTTCTTC. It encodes CASSPEQGDEQFF.

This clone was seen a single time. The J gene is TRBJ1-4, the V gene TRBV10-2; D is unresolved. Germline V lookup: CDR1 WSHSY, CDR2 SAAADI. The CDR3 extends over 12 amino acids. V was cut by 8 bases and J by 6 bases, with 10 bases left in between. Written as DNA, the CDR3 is TGCGCCAGCTCCCGGTGGGATGAAAAACTGTTTTTT. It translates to CASSRWDEKLFF.

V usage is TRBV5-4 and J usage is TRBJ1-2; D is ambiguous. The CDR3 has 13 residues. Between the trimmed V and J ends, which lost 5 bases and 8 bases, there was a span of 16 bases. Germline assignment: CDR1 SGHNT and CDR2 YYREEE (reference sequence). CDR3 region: CASSSPRFSGYTF. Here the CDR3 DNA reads TGTGCCAGCAGTTCGCCTCGGTTTTCCGGCTACACCTTC.

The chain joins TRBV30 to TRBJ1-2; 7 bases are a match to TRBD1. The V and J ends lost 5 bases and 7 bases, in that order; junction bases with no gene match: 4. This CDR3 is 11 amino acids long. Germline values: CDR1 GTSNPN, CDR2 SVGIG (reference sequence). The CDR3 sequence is CAWRWDSGYTF. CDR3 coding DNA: TGTGCCTGGCGATGGGACAGTGGCTACACCTTC.

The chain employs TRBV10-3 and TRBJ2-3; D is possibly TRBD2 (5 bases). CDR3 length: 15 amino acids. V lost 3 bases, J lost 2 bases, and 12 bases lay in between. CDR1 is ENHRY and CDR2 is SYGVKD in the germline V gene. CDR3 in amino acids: CAISESRTVTDTQYF. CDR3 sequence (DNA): TGTGCCATCAGTGAATCCCGGACTGTCACAGATACGCAGTATTTT.

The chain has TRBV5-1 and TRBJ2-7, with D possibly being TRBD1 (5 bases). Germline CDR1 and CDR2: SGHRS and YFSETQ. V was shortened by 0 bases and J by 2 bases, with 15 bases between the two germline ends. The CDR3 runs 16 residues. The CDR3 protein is CASSLGLRQSPYEQYF. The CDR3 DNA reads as TGCGCCAGCAGCTTGGGCCTCCGACAGTCCCCCTACGAGCAGTACTTC.

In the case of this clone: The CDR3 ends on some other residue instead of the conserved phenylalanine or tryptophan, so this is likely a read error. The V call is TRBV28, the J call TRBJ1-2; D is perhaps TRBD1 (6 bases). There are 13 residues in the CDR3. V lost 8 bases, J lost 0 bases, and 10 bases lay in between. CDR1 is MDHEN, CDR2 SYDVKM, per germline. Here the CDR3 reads CASRDTSNYGYTL. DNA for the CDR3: TGTGCCAGCCGGGACACATCTAACTATGGCTACACCCTC.

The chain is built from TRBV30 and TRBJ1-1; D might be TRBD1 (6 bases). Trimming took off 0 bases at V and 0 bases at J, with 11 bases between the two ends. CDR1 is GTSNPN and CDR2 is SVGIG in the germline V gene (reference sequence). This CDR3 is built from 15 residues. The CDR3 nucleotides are TGTGCCTGGAGTGTAAAACAGGGTTTGAACACTGAAGCTTTCTTT. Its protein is CAWSVKQGLNTEAFF.

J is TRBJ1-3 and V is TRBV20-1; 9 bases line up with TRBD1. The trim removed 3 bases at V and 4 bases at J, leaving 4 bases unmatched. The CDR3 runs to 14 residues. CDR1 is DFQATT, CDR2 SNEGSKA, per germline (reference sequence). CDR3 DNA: TGCAGTGCTAGTCTACAGGGGGCAGGAAACACCATATATTTT. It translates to CSASLQGAGNTIYF.

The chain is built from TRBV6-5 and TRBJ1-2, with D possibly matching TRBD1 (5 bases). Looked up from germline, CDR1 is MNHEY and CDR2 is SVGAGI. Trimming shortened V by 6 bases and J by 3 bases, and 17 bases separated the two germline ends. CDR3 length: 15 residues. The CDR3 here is CASSPDRDPHYGYTF. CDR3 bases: TGTGCCAGCAGCCCCGATCGGGACCCGCACTATGGCTACACCTTC.

DNA for the CDR3: TGTGCCAGCTCACCAATTCTGACAGCTACAGATACGCAGTATTTT. This sequence encodes CASSPILTATDTQYF. The V gene is TRBV18, the J gene TRBJ2-3; weak D call: TRBD1 (5 bases). The CDR3 has 15 amino acids. The V gene's germline CDR1 is KGHSH and CDR2 LQKENI. V was trimmed by 2 bases and J by 3 bases, leaving 12 bases between them.

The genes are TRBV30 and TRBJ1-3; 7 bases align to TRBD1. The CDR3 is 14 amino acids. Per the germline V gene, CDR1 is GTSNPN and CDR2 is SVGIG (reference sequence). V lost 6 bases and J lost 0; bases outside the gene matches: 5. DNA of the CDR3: TGTGCCTGCCCGGACAGGAGCTCTGGAAACACCATATATTTT. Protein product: CACPDRSSGNTIYF.